This T cell receptor beta chain was documented in a study of cytomegalovirus exposure and HLA in healthy donors. PCR used 60 Vbeta primers and 13 Jbeta primers. The protocol was immunoSEQ multiplex PCR, while the TCRdb copy is restricted to in-frame clones and leaves out a portion. Among 75,000 to 100,000 clones listed, around 78% were seen once. As to this clone: As yet, its antigen is unknown.

Study conclusions and caveats: Another analysis was done later, and it associated around 15,000 TCR beta sequences with HLA alleles at 0.05 false discovery rate. A previous analysis found most TCR beta V segments productive roughly 90% or roughly 30% of the time. Usually a TCR sequence was rare, but some public TCRs were found in many donors.

CDR1 is SGHRS, CDR2 YFSETQ, per germline. CDR3 length: 13 residues. The TCR originated in a man between 25 and 39 years old in good health and CMV-seronegative. The specimen was PBMCs. The rearrangement joins TRBV5-1 to TRBJ2-5; TRBD2 aligns across 8 bases. The J call may be in error: the DNA end matches TRBJ2-7 better. This CDR3 reads CASGPGGGYEQYF. CDR3 coding DNA: TGCGCCAGCGGTCCGGGGGGGGGCTACGAGCAGTACTTC.